Each of the 32 T cell receptor beta chains below was sequenced from the same sample in a study of OX40 agonist ivuxolimab in advanced cancers. Produced via immunoSEQ multiplex PCR; TCRdb's table is partial and in-frame only. This sample carries 55,000 to 70,000 clones, about nine tenths of them seen once, and the ten largest clones take more than 0.85%. The sequencing used CD4+ or CD8+ T cells sorted from blood, collected in a trial of the OX40 agonist ivuxolimab. The receptor source for this set is an adult with an advanced solid tumor such as melanoma, head and neck, liver or kidney cancer.

The chain links TRBV18 to TRBJ1-5; TRBD1 aligns across 9 bases. The CDR3 totals 15 residues. V was clipped by 1 base and J by 4 bases; unmatched bases: 2. From germline, CDR1 is KGHSH and CDR2 LQKENI. Written as DNA, the CDR3 is TGTGCCAGCTCACCACTAGGACAGGGGAATCAGCCCCAGCATTTT. Residues: CASSPLGQGNQPQHF.

This chain joins TRBV21-1 and TRBJ1-4; the table's D call, TRBD1, has no DNA check behind it. TRBV21-1 is a recognized pseudogene. The CDR3 spans 16 residues. The CDR3 sequence: CASSNPGGEANEKLFF. The CDR3 DNA reads TGTGCCAGCAGCAACCCTGGGGGCGAAGCTAATGAAAAACTGTTTTTT.

This clone was detected once. The gene calls are TRBV6-6 and TRBJ1-5, with 7 bases matching TRBD1. This CDR3 comprises 14 residues. J lost 3 bases, V lost 5 bases, and 4 bases had no gene match. Germline V lookup: CDR1 MNHNY, CDR2 SVGAGI (reference sequence). CDR3 sequence (DNA): TGTGCCAGCAGTGACAGGGACTACAATCAGCCCCAGCATTTT. Protein: CASSDRDYNQPQHF.

This clone was picked up one time. CDR3 protein: CASSPQGPDGELFF. CDR3 coding DNA: TGTGCCAGCTCACCACAGGGGCCGGACGGGGAGCTGTTTTTT. The V gene is TRBV18, the J gene TRBJ2-2; D perhaps matches TRBD1 (5 bases). This CDR3 region has 14 residues. Germline CDR1 reads KGHSH; CDR2 reads LQKENI. Trimming took off 1 base at V and 7 bases at J, with 10 bases between the two ends.

The V gene is TRBV9, the J gene TRBJ1-3, with TRBD1 identical over 7 bases. The ends lost 3 bases at V and 0 bases at J; junction bases unmatched: 9. There are 17 residues in the CDR3. Germline V gene lookup returns CDR1 SGDLS and CDR2 YYNGEE. The CDR3 bases are TGTGCCAGCAGCGCGCGCCGGGGACAGAGCTCTGGAAACACCATATATTTT. It is translated as CASSARRGQSSGNTIYF.

J is TRBJ2-3 and V is TRBV7-9; 9 bases align to TRBD2. CDR1 and CDR2 from the germline V gene are SEHNR and FQNEAQ (reference sequence). The length of the CDR3 is 16 residues. J was trimmed by 6 bases and V by 1 base; bases with no gene match: 8. The CDR3 here is CASSLGSGGLADTQYF. CDR3 DNA: TGTGCCAGCAGCTTAGGTAGCGGGGGACTGGCCGATACGCAGTATTTT.

The genes are TRBV5-4 and TRBJ2-2; D is possibly TRBD2 (6 bases). This CDR3 contains 17 residues. CDR1 SGHNT and CDR2 YYREEE come from the germline V gene (reference sequence). Trimming stripped 1 base from V and 4 bases from J, with 17 bases between. CDR3 amino acids: CASSLLVARGGTGELFF. CDR3 in DNA: TGTGCCAGCAGCTTGCTGGTCGCAAGGGGAGGCACCGGGGAGCTGTTTTTT. Drawing the rest from reference TRBV5-4 and TRBJ2-2, the complete variable domain is ETGVTQSPTHLIKTRGQQVTLRCSSQSGHNTVSWYQQALGQGPQFIFQYYREEENGRGNFPPRFSGLQFPNYSSELNVNALELDDSALYLCASSLLVARGGTGELFFGEGSRLTVL.

The rearrangement links TRBV19 to TRBJ1-4; 8 bases agree with TRBD1. The CDR3 sequence is 13 residues long. CDR1 and CDR2 (germline): LNHDA, SQIVND (reference sequence). V was clipped by 6 bases and J by 8 bases; unmatched bases: 5. CDR3 sequence (DNA): TGTGCCAGTAGGTCGGACAGGGTGGAAAAACTGTTTTTT. This encodes CASRSDRVEKLFF.

V gene TRBV18 combines with J gene TRBJ2-3; D call uncertain. CDR1 and CDR2 (germline): KGHSH, LQKENI. With 0 bases removed from V and 3 bases from J, the gap between germline ends came to 7 bases. CDR3 size: 14 residues. The CDR3 region has the DNA TGTGCCAGCTCACCACCGGGTGGAACAGATACGCAGTATTTT. As protein: CASSPPGGTDTQYF.

The chain recombines TRBV19 with TRBJ2-3, with TRBD2 matching over 11 bases. CDR1 is LNHDA, CDR2 SQIVND, per germline (reference sequence). The V gene end was trimmed by 5 bases and the J gene end by 0 bases; junction bases not matched to a gene: 7. This CDR3 has 17 amino acids. The CDR3 loop is CASSPRTSGRSTDTQYF. CDR3 DNA sequence: TGTGCCAGTAGTCCTCGGACTAGCGGGCGGAGCACAGATACGCAGTATTTT.

This clone has more than one count but fewer than ten. This rearrangement joins TRBV4-1 to TRBJ1-6; TRBD1 might be the D (5 bases). The CDR3 sequence is 16 residues long. Trimming stripped 0 bases from V and 7 bases from J, with 13 bases between. Germline V gives CDR1 MGHRA, CDR2 YSYEKL. The CDR3 nucleotides are TGCGCCAGCAGCCAAGAGAATGGACACGTCAATTCACCCCTCCACTTT. It specifies CASSQENGHVNSPLHF.

The chain is built from TRBV19 and TRBJ2-3; TRBD2 matches at 8 bases. The CDR3 is 19 amino acids. Germline CDR1 reads LNHDA; CDR2 reads SQIVND (reference sequence). Losses at the gene ends were 0 bases for V and 0 bases for J; bases not matched to a gene: 11. The CDR3 reads CASSIDGQRGIGSTDTQYF. The CDR3 nucleotides are TGTGCCAGTAGTATAGATGGCCAGCGGGGGATCGGGAGCACAGATACGCAGTATTTT.

This clone has only one observation. Within the sample, other DNA sequences also encode this same CDR3. The gene calls are TRBV6-1 and TRBJ1-1, with D unclear. V was clipped by 3 bases and J by 2 bases, with 4 bases between them. Looked up from germline, CDR1 is MNHNS and CDR2 is SASEGT. The CDR3 loop spans 12 amino acids. CDR3 nucleotide sequence: TGTGCCAGCAGTGACCTAAACACTGAAGCTTTCTTT. Encoded protein: CASSDLNTEAFF.

J is TRBJ2-5 and V is TRBV5-5; D uncertain. The germline V gene has CDR1 SGHKS and CDR2 YYEKEE (reference sequence). CDR3 length: 16 residues. With 5 bases removed from V and 1 base from J, the gap between germline ends came to 18 bases. CDR3 sequence reads: CASSSHLSSGQETQYF. In DNA form, the CDR3 reads TGTGCCAGCAGTTCCCACCTCTCATCGGGCCAAGAGACCCAGTACTTC.

This clone has just one count. This chain links TRBV29-1 with TRBJ2-5, with 10 bases lining up with TRBD2. CDR3 length: 16 amino acids. The ends lost 5 bases at V and 1 base at J; junction bases unmatched: 10. Germline CDR1 SQVTM, CDR2 ANQGSEA. The CDR3 reads CSVQFPAGGRQETQYF. Written as DNA, the CDR3 is TGCAGCGTTCAATTCCCAGCGGGGGGGCGCCAAGAGACCCAGTACTTC.

The CDR3 bases are TGTGCCAGCAGCTTCGGGGGAGACTATGGCTACACCTTC. This translates into CASSFGGDYGYTF. The genes are TRBV7-9 and TRBJ1-2, with TRBD1 as a possible D gene (5 bases). The germline V gene encodes CDR1 SEHNR and CDR2 FQNEAQ (reference sequence). This CDR3 region has 13 residues. Deletions cut 3 bases from V and 3 bases from J, with 8 bases between.

This clone was picked up one time. V usage is TRBV5-8 and J usage is TRBJ1-1, with a tentative D call TRBD1 (6 bases). Trimming shortened V by 2 bases and J by 5 bases, and 16 bases separated the two germline ends. The CDR3 consists of 15 residues. Germline assignment: CDR1 SGHTS and CDR2 YDEGEE. The CDR3: CASSFFAGAPTEAFF. The CDR3 nucleotides are TGTGCCAGCAGCTTCTTCGCAGGGGCGCCGACTGAAGCTTTCTTT.

As regards this clone: Mismatch with germline at one junction end may stem from a read error. CDR3 DNA sequence: TGCAGCGCTGAAGGGGGTACCCGAGGAGAGACCCAGTACTTC. Encoded protein: CSAEGGTRGETQYF. The chain joins TRBV29-1 to TRBJ2-5; a possible D gene is TRBD1 (6 bases). In germline, CDR1 is SQVTM, CDR2 ANQGSEA. The CDR3 covers 14 residues.

This chain links TRBV5-1 with TRBJ1-3, with 7 bases that match TRBD1. Germline CDR1 is SGHRS and CDR2 is YFSETQ. The V segment lost 4 bases and the J segment 0 bases; nucleotides outside the gene matches: 4. The CDR3 spans 15 residues. The CDR3 sequence is CASSMDRSSGNTIYF. The CDR3, as DNA: TGCGCCAGCAGCATGGACAGGAGCTCTGGAAACACCATATATTTT.

The rearrangement links TRBV6-1 to TRBJ2-3; D possibly matches TRBD1 or TRBD2 (5 bases each). The CDR3 spans 15 residues. Germline loops: CDR1 MNHNS, CDR2 SASEGT. Deletions cut 4 bases from V and 3 bases from J, with 14 bases between. The CDR3 sequence: CASSARGDGTDTQYF. The CDR3, as DNA: TGTGCCAGCAGTGCCCGAGGGGACGGGACAGATACGCAGTATTTT.

V usage is TRBV19 and J usage is TRBJ1-5, with D possibly matching TRBD1 (5 bases). With 1 base removed from V and 7 bases from J, the gap between germline ends came to 11 bases. The CDR3 has 14 residues. Germline-derived CDR1 and CDR2 are LNHDA and SQIVND (reference sequence). The CDR3 bases are TGTGCCAGTAGTATAGTCCAGGGCCAGCAGCCCCAGCATTTT. It codes for CASSIVQGQQPQHF.

This clone has only a few counts. CDR3 amino acids: CASIWEAGQGEKLFF. As DNA, the CDR3 is TGTGCCAGCATTTGGGAAGCGGGACAGGGGGAAAAACTGTTTTTT. The chain recombines TRBV2 with TRBJ1-4; TRBD1 matches 10 bases. There are 15 residues in the CDR3. In germline, CDR1 is SNHLY, CDR2 FYNNEI. J gave up 8 bases and V 7 bases, and 10 bases lay outside the gene matches.

This rearrangement joins TRBV5-1 to TRBJ2-3; D is possibly TRBD2 (6 bases). The CDR3 is 15 amino acids. The V end was cut by 0 bases, the J end by 2 bases, with 10 bases between. The V gene's germline CDR1 is SGHRS and CDR2 YFSETQ. The CDR3 nucleotides read TGCGCCAGCAGCTTGGTTACTAGCCCCACAGATACGCAGTATTTT. This encodes CASSLVTSPTDTQYF.

This chain joins TRBV20-1 and TRBJ1-2; tentative D call: TRBD1 (5 bases). V dropped 0 bases and J dropped 14 bases, with 13 bases sitting between them. Germline lookup yields CDR1 DFQATT and CDR2 SNEGSKA (reference sequence). The CDR3 sequence is 11 residues long. CDR3 region: CSARDQLSGTF. As DNA, the CDR3 is TGCAGTGCTAGAGATCAACTGTCAGGGACCTTC.

DNA of the CDR3: TGTGCCAGTCGGCCTAGAGGGGGCTCACAAGAGACCCAGTACTTC. As protein: CASRPRGGSQETQYF. The chain has TRBV5-4 and TRBJ2-5; 7 bases agree with TRBD1. J gave up 2 bases and V 8 bases, and 12 bases lay outside the gene matches. This CDR3 has 15 residues. The germline gives CDR1 SGHNT, CDR2 YYREEE (reference sequence).

V and J are TRBV5-6 and TRBJ2-1; weak D call: TRBD2 (6 bases). In germline, CDR1 is SGHDT, CDR2 YYEEEE. The CDR3 is 12 residues long. Trimming cost V 5 bases and J 10 bases, with 13 bases left between them. CDR3 nucleotide sequence: TGTGCCAGCAGGCGACGGGGGAACGAGCAGTTCTTC. It specifies CASRRRGNEQFF.

The V call is TRBV7-2, the J call TRBJ2-5; TRBD1 is a possible D gene (5 bases). Trimming shortened V by 1 base and J by 4 bases, and 10 bases separated the two germline ends. Germline assignment: CDR1 SGHTA and CDR2 FQGNSA. The CDR3 is made up of 14 amino acids. This CDR3 reads CASSLGGQSETQYF. CDR3 sequence (DNA): TGTGCCAGCAGCTTAGGCGGACAATCAGAGACCCAGTACTTC.

The rearrangement joins TRBV19 to TRBJ2-3, with TRBD2 matching over 11 bases. CDR1 is LNHDA and CDR2 is SQIVND in the germline V gene (reference sequence). The V gene end was trimmed by 4 bases and the J gene end by 1 base; junction bases not matched to a gene: 13. The CDR3 has 19 residues. The CDR3 is CASSTSGGPQVRGTDTQYF. The CDR3 nucleotides read TGTGCCAGTAGTACTAGCGGGGGGCCACAGGTCCGTGGCACAGATACGCAGTATTTT.

The gene calls are TRBV5-1 and TRBJ2-2; perhaps TRBD2 as D (5 bases). The germline gives CDR1 SGHRS, CDR2 YFSETQ. This CDR3 is 14 amino acids long. The V end was cut by 4 bases, the J end by 6 bases, with 13 bases between. The CDR3 here is CASSRSGSAGELFF. CDR3 coding DNA: TGCGCCAGCAGCAGGTCGGGGTCGGCCGGGGAGCTGTTTTTT.

The V call is TRBV5-4, the J call TRBJ2-1, with 10 bases that match TRBD2. CDR1 SGHNT and CDR2 YYREEE come from the germline V gene (reference sequence). The CDR3 is 12 amino acids. V lost 4 bases and J lost 13; bases outside the gene matches: 5. The chain's CDR3 is CASSGIAGGQFF. DNA for the CDR3: TGTGCCAGCAGCGGAATAGCGGGGGGCCAGTTCTTC.

J is TRBJ1-3 and V is TRBV2, with 7 nucleotides matching TRBD1. This CDR3 comprises 19 residues. Unmatched junction bases numbered 15, after V lost 4 bases and J lost 0 bases. Germline V gives CDR1 SNHLY, CDR2 FYNNEI. The CDR3 region is CASSADVGQASYSGNTIYF. CDR3 in DNA: TGTGCCAGCAGTGCCGATGTAGGACAGGCATCTTACTCTGGAAACACCATATATTTT.

The rearrangement uses TRBV18 and TRBJ2-1; TRBD2 matches at 9 bases. The CDR3 covers 14 residues. V dropped 3 bases and J dropped 6; count of bases not matched to a gene: 3. Germline V gene lookup returns CDR1 KGHSH and CDR2 LQKENI. The CDR3 region has the DNA TGTGCCAGCTCACCGCCTAGCGGGATCAATGAGCAGTTCTTC. It encodes CASSPPSGINEQFF.